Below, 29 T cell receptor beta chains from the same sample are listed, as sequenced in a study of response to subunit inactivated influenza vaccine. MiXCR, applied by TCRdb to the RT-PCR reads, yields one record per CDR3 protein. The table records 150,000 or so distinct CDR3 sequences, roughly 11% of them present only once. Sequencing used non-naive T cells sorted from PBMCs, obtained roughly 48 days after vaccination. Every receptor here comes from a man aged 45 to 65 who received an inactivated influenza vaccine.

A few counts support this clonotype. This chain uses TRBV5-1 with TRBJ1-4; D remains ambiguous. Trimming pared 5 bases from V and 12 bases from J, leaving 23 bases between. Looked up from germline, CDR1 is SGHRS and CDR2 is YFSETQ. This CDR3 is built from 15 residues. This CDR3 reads CASSFLPGNTRELFF. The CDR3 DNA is TGCGCCAGCAGTTTTTTGCCGGGGAACACGAGGGAACTGTTTTTT.

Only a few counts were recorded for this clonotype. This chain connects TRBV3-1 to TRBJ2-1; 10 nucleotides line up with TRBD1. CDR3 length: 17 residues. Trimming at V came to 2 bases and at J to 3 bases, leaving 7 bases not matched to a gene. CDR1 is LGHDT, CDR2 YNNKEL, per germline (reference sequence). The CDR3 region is CASSQFGQGVYYNEQFF. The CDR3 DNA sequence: TGTGCCAGCAGCCAATTCGGACAGGGGGTTTACTACAATGAGCAGTTCTTC.

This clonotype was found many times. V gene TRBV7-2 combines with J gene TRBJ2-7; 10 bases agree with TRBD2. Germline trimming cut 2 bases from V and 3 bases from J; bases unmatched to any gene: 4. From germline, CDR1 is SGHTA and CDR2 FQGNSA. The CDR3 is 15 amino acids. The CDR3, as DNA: TGTGCCAGCAGCTTACTTCCTAGCGGGGGCTACGAGCAGTACTTC. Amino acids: CASSLLPSGGYEQYF.

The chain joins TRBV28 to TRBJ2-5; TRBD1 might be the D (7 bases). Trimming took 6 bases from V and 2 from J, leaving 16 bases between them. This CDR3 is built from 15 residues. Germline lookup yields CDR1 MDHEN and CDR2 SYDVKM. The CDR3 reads CASRRGGGQQETQYF. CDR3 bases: TGTGCCAGCAGAAGAGGAGGGGGCCAACAAGAGACCCAGTACTTC. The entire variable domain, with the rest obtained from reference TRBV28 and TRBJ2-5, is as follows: DVKVTQSSRYLVKRTGEKVFLECVQDMDHENMFWYRQDPGLGLRLIYFSYDVKMKEKGDIPEGYSVSREKKERFSLILESASTNQTSMYLCASRRGGGQQETQYFGPGTRLLVL.

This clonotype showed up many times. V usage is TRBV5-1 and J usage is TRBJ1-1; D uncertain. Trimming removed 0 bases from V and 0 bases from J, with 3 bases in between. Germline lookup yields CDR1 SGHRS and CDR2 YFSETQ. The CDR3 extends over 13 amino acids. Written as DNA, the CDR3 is TGCGCCAGCAGCTTGGATTTGAACACTGAAGCTTTCTTT. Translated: CASSLDLNTEAFF.

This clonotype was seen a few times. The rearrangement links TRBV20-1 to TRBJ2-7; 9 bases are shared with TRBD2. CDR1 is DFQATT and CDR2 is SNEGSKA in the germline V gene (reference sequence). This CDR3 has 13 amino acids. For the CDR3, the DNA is TGCAGCGCCCAACAAGCGGGAGGATACGAGCAGTACTTC. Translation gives CSAQQAGGYEQYF.

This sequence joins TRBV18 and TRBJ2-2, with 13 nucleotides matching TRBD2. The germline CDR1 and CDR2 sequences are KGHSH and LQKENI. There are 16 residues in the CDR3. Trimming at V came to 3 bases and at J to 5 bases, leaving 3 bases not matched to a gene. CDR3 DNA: TGTGCCAGCTCACCGCCGGGACTAGCGGGGACCGGGGAGCTGTTTTTT. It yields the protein CASSPPGLAGTGELFF.

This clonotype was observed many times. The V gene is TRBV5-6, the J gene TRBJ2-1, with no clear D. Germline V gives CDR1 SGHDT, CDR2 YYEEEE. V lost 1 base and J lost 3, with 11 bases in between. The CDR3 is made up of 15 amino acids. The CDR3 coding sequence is TGTGCCAGCAGCTTGCCCGGGTGGCGCTACAATGAGCAGTTCTTC. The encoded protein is CASSLPGWRYNEQFF.

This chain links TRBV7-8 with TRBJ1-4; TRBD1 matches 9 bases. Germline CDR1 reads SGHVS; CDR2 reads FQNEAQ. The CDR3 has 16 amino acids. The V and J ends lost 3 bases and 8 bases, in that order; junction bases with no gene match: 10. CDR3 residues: CASSFGNRGHGEKLFF. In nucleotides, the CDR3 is TGTGCCAGCAGCTTTGGTAACAGGGGGCATGGAGAAAAACTGTTTTTT.

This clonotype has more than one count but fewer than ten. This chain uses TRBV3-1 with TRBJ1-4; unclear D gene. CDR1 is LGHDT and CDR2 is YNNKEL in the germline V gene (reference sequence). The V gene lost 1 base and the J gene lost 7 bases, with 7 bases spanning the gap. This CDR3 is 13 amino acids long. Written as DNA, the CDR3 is TGTGCCAGCAGCCAAGTTAGAGGTGAAAAACTGTTTTTT. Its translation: CASSQVRGEKLFF.

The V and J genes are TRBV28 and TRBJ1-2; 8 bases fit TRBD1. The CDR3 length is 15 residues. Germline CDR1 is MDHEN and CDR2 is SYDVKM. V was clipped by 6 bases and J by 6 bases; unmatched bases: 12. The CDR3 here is CASRDPGTGVDGYTF. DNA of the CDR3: TGTGCCAGCAGAGACCCCGGGACAGGAGTCGATGGCTACACCTTC.

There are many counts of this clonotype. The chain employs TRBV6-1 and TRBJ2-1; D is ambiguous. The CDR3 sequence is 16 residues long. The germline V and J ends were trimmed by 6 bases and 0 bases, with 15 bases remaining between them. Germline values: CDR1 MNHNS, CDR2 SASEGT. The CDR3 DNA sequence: TGTGCCAGCAGACCTAATGCTTGGAGCTCCTACAATGAGCAGTTCTTC. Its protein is CASRPNAWSSYNEQFF.

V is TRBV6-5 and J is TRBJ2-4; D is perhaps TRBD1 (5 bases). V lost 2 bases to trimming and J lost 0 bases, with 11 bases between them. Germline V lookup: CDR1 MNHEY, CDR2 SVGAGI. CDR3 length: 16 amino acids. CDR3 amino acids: CASSYVTGLAKNIQYF. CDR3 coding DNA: TGTGCCAGCAGTTACGTTACAGGCCTAGCCAAAAACATTCAGTACTTC.

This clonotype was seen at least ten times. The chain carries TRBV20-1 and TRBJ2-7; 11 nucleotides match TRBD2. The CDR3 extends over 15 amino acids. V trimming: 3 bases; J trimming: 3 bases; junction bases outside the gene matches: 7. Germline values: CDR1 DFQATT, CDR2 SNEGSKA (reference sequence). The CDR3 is CSARRGLAEDYEQYF. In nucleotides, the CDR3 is TGCAGTGCTAGGAGGGGACTAGCGGAGGACTACGAGCAGTACTTC.

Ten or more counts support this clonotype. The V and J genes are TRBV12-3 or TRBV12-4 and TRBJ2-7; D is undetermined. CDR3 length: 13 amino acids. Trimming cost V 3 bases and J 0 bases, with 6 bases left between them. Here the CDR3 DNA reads TGTGCCAGCAGTTTCTCAAACTCCTACGAGCAGTACTTC. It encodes CASSFSNSYEQYF.

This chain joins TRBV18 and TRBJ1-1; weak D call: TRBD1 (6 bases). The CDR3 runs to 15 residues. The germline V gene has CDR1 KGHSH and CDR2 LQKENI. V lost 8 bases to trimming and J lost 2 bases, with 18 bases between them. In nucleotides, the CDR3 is TGTGCCAGCCCTGGGCAGGGGCCGGGAAACACTGAAGCTTTCTTT. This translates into CASPGQGPGNTEAFF.

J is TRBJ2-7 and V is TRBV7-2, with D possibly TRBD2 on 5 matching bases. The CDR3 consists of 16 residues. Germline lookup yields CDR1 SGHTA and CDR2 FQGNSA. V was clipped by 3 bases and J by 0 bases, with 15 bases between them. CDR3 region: CASSFAPGTSSYEQYF. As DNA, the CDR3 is TGTGCCAGCAGCTTTGCGCCGGGAACGAGCTCCTACGAGCAGTACTTC.

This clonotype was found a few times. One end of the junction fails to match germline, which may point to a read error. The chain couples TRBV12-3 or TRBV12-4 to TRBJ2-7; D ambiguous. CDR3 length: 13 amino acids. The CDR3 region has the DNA TGTGCCAGCAGTTTAGCGCTTAGCCAATCCCGTTTCTTC. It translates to CASSLALSQSRFF.

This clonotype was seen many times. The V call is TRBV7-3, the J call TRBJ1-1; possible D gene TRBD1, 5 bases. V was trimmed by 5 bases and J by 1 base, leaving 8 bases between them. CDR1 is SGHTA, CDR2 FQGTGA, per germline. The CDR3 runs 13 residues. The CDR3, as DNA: TGTGCCAGCAGCGCAAGGGGGAACACTGAAGCTTTCTTT. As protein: CASSARGNTEAFF. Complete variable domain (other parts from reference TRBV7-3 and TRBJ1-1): GAGVSQTPSNKVTEKGKYVELRCDPISGHTALYWYRQSLGQGPEFLIYFQGTGAADDSGLPNDRFFAVRPEGSVSTLKIQRTERGDSAVYLCASSARGNTEAFFGQGTRLTVV.

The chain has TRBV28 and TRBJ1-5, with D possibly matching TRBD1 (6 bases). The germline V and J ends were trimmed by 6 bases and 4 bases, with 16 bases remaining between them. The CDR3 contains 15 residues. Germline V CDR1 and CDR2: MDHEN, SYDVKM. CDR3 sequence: CASSREGVENQPQHF. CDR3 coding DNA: TGTGCCAGCAGCCGCGAGGGGGTAGAAAATCAGCCCCAGCATTTT.

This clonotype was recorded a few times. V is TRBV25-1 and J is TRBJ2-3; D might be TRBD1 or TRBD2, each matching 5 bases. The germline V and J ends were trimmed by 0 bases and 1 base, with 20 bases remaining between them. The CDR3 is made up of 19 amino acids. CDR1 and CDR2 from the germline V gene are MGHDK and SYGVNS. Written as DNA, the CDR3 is TGTGCCAGCAGTGAATATCTTCGGGGCAGGACATCAGGCACAGATACGCAGTATTTT. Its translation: CASSEYLRGRTSGTDTQYF. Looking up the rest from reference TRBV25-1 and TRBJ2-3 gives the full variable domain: EADIYQTPRYLVIGTGKKITLECSQTMGHDKMYWYQQDPGMELHLIHYSYGVNSTEKGDLSSESTVSRIRTEHFPLTLESARPSHTSQYLCASSEYLRGRTSGTDTQYFGPGTRLTVL.

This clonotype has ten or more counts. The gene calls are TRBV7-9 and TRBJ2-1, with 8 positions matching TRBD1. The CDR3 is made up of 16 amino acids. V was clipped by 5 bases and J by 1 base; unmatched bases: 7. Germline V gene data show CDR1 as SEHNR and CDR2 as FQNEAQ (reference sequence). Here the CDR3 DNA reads TGTGCCAGCAGCCCCGACAGGGGAGTGTCCTACAATGAGCAGTTCTTC. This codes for CASSPDRGVSYNEQFF.

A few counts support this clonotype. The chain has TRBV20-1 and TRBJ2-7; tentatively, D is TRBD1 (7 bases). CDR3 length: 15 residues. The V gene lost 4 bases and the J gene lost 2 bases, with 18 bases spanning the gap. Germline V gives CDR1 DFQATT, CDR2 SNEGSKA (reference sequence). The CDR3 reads CSATGGTAPTYEQYF. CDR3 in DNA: TGCAGTGCTACAGGCGGGACAGCTCCTACCTACGAGCAGTACTTC.

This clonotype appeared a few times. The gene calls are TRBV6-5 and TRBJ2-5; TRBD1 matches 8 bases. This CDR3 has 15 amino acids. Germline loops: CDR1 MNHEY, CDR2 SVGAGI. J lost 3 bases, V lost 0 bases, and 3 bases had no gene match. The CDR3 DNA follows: TGTGCCAGCAGTTACTCAACGACAGGGGAAGAGACCCAGTACTTC. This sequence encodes CASSYSTTGEETQYF.

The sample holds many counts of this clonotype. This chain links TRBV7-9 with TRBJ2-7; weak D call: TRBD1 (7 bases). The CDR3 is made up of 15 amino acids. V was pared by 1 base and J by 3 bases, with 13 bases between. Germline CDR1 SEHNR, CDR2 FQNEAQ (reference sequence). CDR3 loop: CASSLVGRGDYEQYF. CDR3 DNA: TGTGCCAGCAGCTTAGTGGGCAGGGGGGACTACGAGCAGTACTTC.

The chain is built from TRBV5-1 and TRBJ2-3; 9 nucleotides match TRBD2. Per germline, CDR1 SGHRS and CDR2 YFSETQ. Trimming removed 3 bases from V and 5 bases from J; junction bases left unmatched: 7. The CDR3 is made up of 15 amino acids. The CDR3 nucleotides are TGCGCCAGCAGCTCGGGGACTAGCAAGGAAGATACGCAGTATTTT. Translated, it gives CASSSGTSKEDTQYF.

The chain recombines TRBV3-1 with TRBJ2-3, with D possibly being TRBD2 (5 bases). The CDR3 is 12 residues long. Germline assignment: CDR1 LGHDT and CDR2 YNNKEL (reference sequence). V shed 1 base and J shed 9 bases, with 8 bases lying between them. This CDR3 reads CASSQARETQYF. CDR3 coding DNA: TGTGCCAGCAGCCAAGCCCGGGAAACGCAGTATTTT.

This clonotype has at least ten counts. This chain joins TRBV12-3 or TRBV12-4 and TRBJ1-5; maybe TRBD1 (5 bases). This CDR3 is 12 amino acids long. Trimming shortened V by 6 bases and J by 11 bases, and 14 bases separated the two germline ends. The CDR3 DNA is TGTGCCAGCAGGGGACCAATATCGGCCCAGCATTTT. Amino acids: CASRGPISAQHF.

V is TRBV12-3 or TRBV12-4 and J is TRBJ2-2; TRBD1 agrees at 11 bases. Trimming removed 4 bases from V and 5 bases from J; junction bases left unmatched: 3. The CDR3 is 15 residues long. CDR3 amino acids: CASSWDRGGTGELFF. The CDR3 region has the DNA TGTGCCAGCAGTTGGGACAGGGGGGGAACCGGGGAGCTGTTTTTT.